The present entry profiles one TCR beta chain with its context. Its specificity is not known. This sample is part of a study of cytomegalovirus exposure and HLA in healthy donors. General study findings and limits: Three chains linked to CMV were shown in vitro to be specific for CMV antigens. Cytomegalovirus-associated TCR beta chains were listed, numbering approximately 150.

From germline, CDR1 is KGHSH and CDR2 LQKENI. The CDR3 is made up of 17 amino acids. V was clipped by 6 bases and J by 0 bases, with 15 bases between them. 13 Jbeta primers and 60 Vbeta primers were used for the PCR. The table came from immunoSEQ multiplex PCR; TCRdb's copy has only in-frame clones and leaves some out. Its clone listing holds about 33,000 clones. The receptor comes from a man aged 35-49 years in good health and CMV-seronegative. The source material was PBMCs. The chain uses TRBV18 and TRBJ2-6; tentatively, D is TRBD1 (6 bases). The CDR3 DNA is TGTGCCAGCTCCGGGACAAATTTATACTCTGGGGCCAACGTCCTGACTTTC. Encoded protein: CASSGTNLYSGANVLTF.